A selection of T cell receptor beta chains follows, all from one sample in a study of T cell responses to AZD1222 COVID-19 vaccine. Some clones are missing from TCRdb's copy, which holds only in-frame ones; the method was immunoSEQ multiplex PCR. The sample contains roughly 180,000 clones, approximately 92% of which appear only once. The specimen comprised peripheral blood, sampled 28 days after the second dose of the MenACWY control vaccine. These receptors were collected from an adult who received the MenACWY meningococcal vaccine as a control. CDR3s include the opening cysteine and the closing phenylalanine or tryptophan. Fields, in order: V gene, CDR3 protein.

TRBV28 CASRGDYGYTF
TRBV19 CASTHSWGANTEAFF
TRBV19 CASSPSRSTVGKLFF
TRBV7-9 CASGGLAGGFTDTQYF
TRBV19 CASTRIEFGELFF
TRBV6-6 CASSYRGRDAEAFF
TRBV3-1/TRBV3-2 CASSRTSGGSRYF
TRBV6-4 CASSGTRSGEQFF
TRBV7-2 CASSRYRAYEQYF
TRBV7-3 CASSPPGGGAREQFF
TRBV21-1 CASSSQGQISSLSYNSPLHF
TRBV19 CASRGTLNTGELFF
TRBV19 CASASQASGKTEAFF
TRBV4-3 CASSQESLISGNTIYF
TRBV3-1/TRBV3-2 CASSQGTGKVSGNQPQHF
TRBV14 CASSQDYRGTRRSGNTIYF
TRBV28 CASSLTGHRESNEKLFF
TRBV18 CASSPPGMDNEKLFF
TRBV10-3 CAISGGTGLDYGYTF
TRBV11-2 CASSLGRRGDIQYF
TRBV29-1 CSAVQGALNTGELFF
TRBV7-2 CASTIGPNTEAFF
TRBV3-1/TRBV3-2 CASSPQARAEAFF
TRBV30 CAWTQHRSSGNTIYF
TRBV27 CASSFQTGVPGSPLHF
TRBV20-1 CSASHRVGNTEAFF